This TCR beta chain appears in the sequencing data of a study of blood T cell repertoires in COVID-19. Study context: Sites in the United States, Italy and Spain provided acute and convalescent COVID-19 samples. T cells, B-cell-depleted T cells, or PBMCs supplied cDNA or gDNA.

About this clone itself: One junction end does not reproduce the germline sequence, and a read error may be involved. The sample has other DNA sequences that encode this CDR3 too.

Followed over time, Seattle patients had been enrolled while infection was active. Original analysis: How many nucleated cells were present was estimated from reference gene primer amplification. Here immunoSEQ multiplex PCR was the method, and the copy in TCRdb shows in-frame clones only, minus some. V, J and clone size are taken as reported in that table, and D and trimming were inferred from the DNA itself. The sample yields approximately 330,000 clones, around 90% seen once. The clonotype was recovered from a woman between 40 and 55 years old with COVID-19, enrolled during active disease. Source material: peripheral blood.

This CDR3 is CASSIVGTVLLSGANVLTF. The CDR3 DNA follows: TGTGCCAGTAGTATAGTGGGGACAGTGCTTCTCTCTGGGGCTAACGTCCTGACTTTC. The gene calls are TRBV19 and TRBJ2-6; 7 bases are shared with TRBD1. The CDR3 is made up of 19 amino acids. Germline V lookup: CDR1 LNHDA, CDR2 SQIVND (reference sequence).